The source of this T cell receptor beta chain is a study of blood T cell repertoires in COVID-19. Overall study: The study drew acute and convalescent COVID-19 samples from the United States, Italy and Spain. The cDNA or gDNA used as material had been derived from T cells, B-cell-depleted T cells, or PBMCs.

Original processing methods: Cell counts per sample came from amplifying reference gene primers. Libraries were prepared by immunoSEQ multiplex PCR; TCRdb keeps only in-frame clonotypes and omits some of them. Clone size and the V and J calls come from that table; the DNA yielded D and trimming. Among about 240,000 clones listed, roughly 80% were seen once. The CDR3 totals 15 residues. After removal of 4 bases from V and 6 bases from J, the junction contained 9 bases not matched to a gene. Germline V CDR1 and CDR2: SGHRS, YFSETQ. This chain joins TRBV5-1 and TRBJ2-1; TRBD2 aligns across 8 bases. The sequenced sample consisted of peripheral blood. The source of this sequence is a woman aged 18-29 years with acute or convalescent COVID-19. The CDR3 DNA reads as TGCGCCAGCAGCCCCGGCGGCGGGAGGCTCAATGAGCAGTTCTTC. Its translation is CASSPGGGRLNEQFF. The full variable domain, in which reference TRBV5-1 and TRBJ2-1 provide the parts outside the CDR3, is KAGVTQTPRYLIKTRGQQVTLSCSPISGHRSVSWYQQTPGQGLQFLFEYFSETQRNKGNFPGRFSGRQFSNSRSEMNVSTLELGDSALYLCASSPGGGRLNEQFFGPGTRLTVL.